This record covers a single T cell receptor (beta chain). The record originates from a study of blood T cell repertoires in COVID-19. Germline V lookup: CDR1 MNHEY, CDR2 SVGEGT. The CDR3 length is 15 residues. The V and J ends lost 5 bases and 2 bases, in that order; junction bases with no gene match: 8. As handled by the study authors: The authors estimated nucleated cell counts from reference gene primer amplification. The assay was immunoSEQ multiplex PCR, and TCRdb's table has in-frame clones only and misses some. That table supplies the V and J calls and clone size; D and trimming were determined from the DNA. The profile shows around 250,000 clones, approximately 86% of them singletons.

The sequenced material came from peripheral blood. The receptor was derived from a young woman with acute or convalescent COVID-19. The rearrangement uses TRBV6-2 or TRBV6-3 and TRBJ2-5; 7 bases agree with TRBD2. CDR3 in DNA: TGTGCCAGCAGTCACCCCGGGACTACTCAAGAGACCCAGTACTTC. This sequence encodes CASSHPGTTQETQYF.